The rows below give T cell receptor beta chains drawn from one sample of a study of regulatory T cells in long-lasting Graves disease. Using its own MiXCR run on the multiplex PCR reads, TCRdb lists one record per CDR3 protein. The sample shows about 620,000 distinct CDR3 sequences, 16% of them seen only once. These data are also associated with another study on T cells in Graves' hyperthyroidism and ophthalmopathy.

The source material was peripheral blood mononuclear cells (PBMCs), sampled at new diagnosis, from a patient treated with antithyroid drugs. All receptors derive from a woman aged 25 to 39 with Graves disease. The CDR3 runs from the conserved cysteine through the conserved F or W. D genes are given only for firm matches. Clone size is stated in some rows and not others, as once, few, many or a class when expanded.

j_call,d_call,v_call,clone_size,cdr3_aa,cdr3_nt
TRBJ1-1,.,TRBV7-9,many,CASSDVWNTEAFF,TGTGCCAGCAGCGACGTCTGGAACACTGAAGCTTTCTTT
TRBJ1-6,TRBD1,TRBV10-3,many,CAISEGRDSLSSPLHF,TGTGCCATCAGTGAGGGCCGGGACAGCCTATCTTCACCCCTCCACTTT
TRBJ2-3,TRBD1,TRBV20-1,.,CSATPGQGVADTQYF,TGCAGTGCTACCCCCGGACAGGGAGTTGCAGATACGCAGTATTTT
TRBJ1-2,.,TRBV12-3/TRBV12-4,.,CASSLTGKANYGYTF,TGTGCCAGCAGTTTAACGGGAAAAGCAAACTATGGCTACACCTTC
TRBJ2-1,TRBD2,TRBV6-1,few,CASSRELSSGGSYNEQFF,TGTGCCAGCAGTCGGGAGCTCTCCTCGGGAGGATCCTACAATGAGCAGTTCTTC
TRBJ2-7,TRBD1,TRBV19,.,CASSLVGTANYEQYF,TGTGCCAGTAGTTTGGTGGGGACAGCAAATTACGAGCAGTACTTC
TRBJ1-1,.,TRBV2,many,CASSESREAEAFF,TGTGCCAGCAGTGAAAGCAGGGAGGCTGAAGCTTTCTTT
TRBJ2-3,TRBD2,TRBV11-2,.,CASSWSWTSGASDTQYF,TGTGCCAGCAGCTGGAGCTGGACTAGCGGGGCCTCGGATACGCAGTATTTT
TRBJ2-7,.,TRBV10-2,.,CATRSRDRAYEQYF,TGCGCCACGAGAAGCCGGGACCGAGCCTACGAGCAGTACTTC
TRBJ2-1,TRBD1,TRBV18,few,CASSGQGANNEQFF,TGTGCCAGCTCGGGTCAGGGGGCAAACAATGAGCAGTTCTTC
TRBJ2-3,.,TRBV5-1,few,CASTKTDTQYF,TGCGCCAGCACTAAAACAGATACGCAGTATTTT
TRBJ2-1,.,TRBV5-1,few,CASSLSPGMGYNEQFF,TGCGCCAGCAGCTTATCCCCTGGGATGGGATACAATGAGCAGTTCTTC
TRBJ2-3,TRBD2,TRBV30,.,CAWSVVGSGSIRDTQYF,TGTGCCTGGAGTGTAGTCGGTAGCGGGAGTATTCGAGATACGCAGTATTTT
TRBJ2-3,.,TRBV5-1,many,CASQEDHTDTQYF,TGCGCCAGCCAGGAGGATCACACAGATACGCAGTATTTT
TRBJ2-1,TRBD2,TRBV5-1,.,CASSLYPSGSDEQFF,TGCGCCAGCAGCTTGTATCCTAGCGGGAGTGATGAGCAGTTCTTC
TRBJ1-2,.,TRBV19,.,CASSSGSGYGYTF,TGTGCCAGTAGTTCCGGCTCCGGCTATGGCTACACCTTC
TRBJ1-4,TRBD1,TRBV14,.,CASSQVYTGDRKLFF,TGTGCCAGCAGCCAAGTCTATACAGGGGATCGAAAACTGTTTTTT
TRBJ2-7,TRBD2,TRBV5-1,few,CASSLVSSGNEQYF,TGCGCCAGCAGCTTGGTCTCTAGCGGGAACGAGCAGTACTTC
TRBJ2-7,TRBD2,TRBV6-1,few,CASSTSGSYEQYF,TGTGCCAGCTCAACTAGCGGGAGTTACGAGCAGTACTTC
TRBJ2-5,.,TRBV7-8,few,CASSFWGGQESQYF,TGTGCCAGCAGCTTTTGGGGGGGCCAAGAGTCCCAGTACTTC
TRBJ1-2,.,TRBV5-6,many,CASSQDTDYGYTF,TGTGCCAGCAGCCAAGACACGGACTATGGCTACACCTTC
TRBJ2-2,.,TRBV10-2,.,CASSELGTGELFF,TGCGCCAGCAGTGAGTTAGGGACCGGGGAGCTGTTTTTT
TRBJ1-5,TRBD1,TRBV5-1,few,CASSWGRDSYQPQHF,TGTGCCAGCAGCTGGGGCCGGGACAGCTATCAGCCCCAGCATTTT
TRBJ1-1,TRBD1,TRBV6-2/TRBV6-3,many,CASSYDRGSKGNTEAFF,TGTGCCAGCAGCTACGACAGGGGGTCGAAAGGGAACACTGAAGCTTTCTTT
TRBJ1-1,TRBD1,TRBV19,many,CASSTTPGTGGRAFF,TGTGCCAGTAGCACTACTCCCGGGACAGGGGGTCGGGCTTTCTTT
TRBJ1-2,.,TRBV2,many,CASSEGLGGVEGGYTF,TGTGCCAGCAGTGAAGGGTTGGGGGGAGTGGAAGGGGGCTACACCTTC
TRBJ2-1,.,TRBV29-1,.,CSVEGVGVNHNEQFF,TGCAGCGTTGAAGGAGTCGGGGTAAATCACAATGAGCAGTTCTTC
TRBJ2-3,TRBD2,TRBV7-8,few,CASSRGRDYTDTQYF,TGTGCCAGCAGCCGTGGGAGGGATTACACAGATACGCAGTATTTT
TRBJ2-7,TRBD2,TRBV20-1,.,CSASATSGPYEQYF,TGCAGTGCTAGTGCGACTAGCGGCCCCTACGAGCAGTACTTC
TRBJ1-4,.,TRBV2,many,CASSDARTGFGEKLFF,TGTGCCAGCAGTGACGCCCGGACTGGGTTTGGTGAAAAACTGTTTTTT
TRBJ2-7,.,TRBV7-9,.,CASSSRGTYEQYF,TGTGCCAGCAGCTCCCGGGGAACATACGAGCAGTACTTC
TRBJ1-5,TRBD1,TRBV20-1,.,CSASPGQSPQHF,TGCAGTGCTAGTCCGGGACAGTCGCCCCAGCATTTT
TRBJ2-7,TRBD2,TRBV5-1,few,CASPPAGDFYEQYF,TGCGCCAGTCCCCCAGCGGGAGACTTCTACGAGCAGTACTTC
TRBJ1-1,TRBD1,TRBV11-2,few,CASNAAGQGLPEAFF,TGTGCCAGCAACGCCGCCGGACAGGGGTTACCTGAAGCTTTCTTT
TRBJ2-1,TRBD1,TRBV2,many,CASSEAGTAGDRGGNYNEQFF,TGTGCCAGCAGTGAAGCCGGGACGGCGGGGGACAGGGGGGGGAACTACAATGAGCAGTTCTTC
TRBJ2-2,TRBD2,TRBV7-3,.,CASSSSGTLNTGELFF,TGTGCCAGCAGCTCTAGCGGGACGTTGAACACCGGGGAGCTGTTTTTT
TRBJ1-1,.,TRBV12-3/TRBV12-4,few,CASSPPGLTNTEAFF,TGTGCCAGCAGTCCGCCGGGACTTACGAACACTGAAGCTTTCTTT
TRBJ1-1,.,TRBV28,many,CASSSGGANTEAFF,TGCGCCAGCAGCTCCGGGGGGGCGAACACTGAAGCTTTCTTT
TRBJ1-4,.,TRBV7-2,many,CASSLGSGSPLFF,TGTGCCAGCAGCTTAGGTTCGGGGAGTCCCTTGTTTTTT
TRBJ1-5,TRBD1,TRBV20-1,few,CSARDDRVVEPQHF,TGCAGTGCTAGAGACGACAGGGTGGTGGAACCCCAGCATTTT
TRBJ2-5,TRBD2,TRBV11-2,many,CATSAVLAGGGETQYF,TGTGCCACCTCAGCGGTACTAGCGGGTGGAGGGGAGACCCAGTACTTC
TRBJ2-5,.,TRBV28,many,CASSLVGVGETQYF,TGTGCCAGCAGTTTGGTAGGGGTGGGGGAGACCCAGTACTTC
TRBJ1-2,.,TRBV11-1,.,CASGAGLDGYTF,TGTGCCAGCGGCGCAGGATTGGATGGCTACACCTTC
TRBJ2-3,.,TRBV10-3,many,CAISETPTPGRDTQYF,TGTGCCATCAGTGAGACGCCGACCCCAGGGAGGGATACGCAGTATTTT
TRBJ2-7,.,TRBV19,.,CASSRPPGYEQYF,TGTGCCAGCAGCCGCCCCCCCGGGTACGAGCAGTACTTC
TRBJ2-3,.,TRBV20-1,once,CSVSVTGDTQYF,TGCAGTGTTAGCGTGACAGGAGATACGCAGTATTTT